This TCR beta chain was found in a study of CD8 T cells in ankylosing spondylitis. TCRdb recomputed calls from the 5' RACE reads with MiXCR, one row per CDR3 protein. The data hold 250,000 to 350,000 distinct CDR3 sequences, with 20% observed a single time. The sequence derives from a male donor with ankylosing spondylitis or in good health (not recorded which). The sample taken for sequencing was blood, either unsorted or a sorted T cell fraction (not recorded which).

The CDR3 sequence: CSVEAGGSLGVTF. The CDR3, as DNA: TGCAGCGTTGAAGCCGGAGGGTCCCTAGGCGTCACCTTC. The chain uses TRBV29-1 and TRBJ1-2; D is undetermined. Trimming removed 1 base at V and 13 bases at J, with 19 bases between. CDR1 is SQVTM, CDR2 ANQGSEA, per germline. The CDR3 has 13 residues.